This T cell receptor beta chain was identified during a study of T-cell reconstitution after alpha-beta-depleted transplantation in children. Findings and caveats of the study: The main origin of T-cell counts and diversity one year after transplant was newly produced T cells. Several hundred graft clones that had expanded were reportedly the source of alpha-beta T cells about two months after transplant. The study traced high day-60 TCRbeta diversity in some patients to surviving recipient T cells and thymic progenitors.

This clonotype has a count of ten or more. The antigen remains undetermined. A library of TCRbeta sequences, prepared with unique molecular identifiers, was generated. One entry per CDR3 protein results from TCRdb running MiXCR on the PCR reads. The sample gives some 830,000 distinct CDR3 sequences, about 15% of which show up once; 5% is in the top ten. The junction had 3 bases not matched to a gene; V was cut back by 2 bases and J by 7 bases. Looked up from germline, CDR1 is MNHEY and CDR2 is SVGAGI. CDR3 length: 14 amino acids. This rearrangement joins TRBV6-5 to TRBJ2-4; 9 bases are a match to TRBD1. This sequence was found in a male patient younger than 18 who had a stem cell transplant for acute lymphoblastic leukemia, so the T cells may come from the graft donor. The material sequenced was PBMCs, mostly from graft donor cells, taken 360 days after TCRalphabeta/CD19-depleted stem cell transplant. The CDR3 loop is CASSYSDRGNIQYF. The CDR3 DNA is TGTGCCAGCAGTTACAGCGACAGGGGGAACATTCAGTACTTC.